This T cell receptor beta chain was captured by sequencing in a study of cytomegalovirus exposure and HLA in healthy donors (dated by TCRdb to 2016 to 2017). As for the study more broadly: An earlier analysis of around 600 of the donors reported roughly 270 Gb of sequence data and roughly 100 million unique TCR beta sequences from roughly 180 million T cells. Around 320 gigabases of sequencing data and tens of millions of unique TCR sequences were included in an early release covering several hundred HLA-typed donors. Among the roughly 430 genotyped donors, 81% belonged to the genetic ancestry cluster associated with self-reported Caucasian donors. The study aimed to test whether signatures of past pathogen exposure could be identified by cataloging public T cell receptors. The T cell repertoires of 670 or so subjects were profiled by immunosequencing and related to cytomegalovirus serostatus. Besides the first cohort of under 700 subjects, a separate validation cohort made up of over 100 different subjects was used. To predict cytomegalovirus infection status, the study brought together high-throughput TCR immunosequencing, statistical association of individual TCRs with disease status, and machine learning. A later analysis re-analyzed previously published TCR beta repertoires from about 600 donors and added high-resolution HLA genotyping to study TCR occurrence patterns. The later analysis used no new phenotypic data to find candidate immune exposures, relying instead on TCR beta sequences and their occurrence across donors. An earlier analysis of some 500 of the donors applied high-throughput TCR beta sequencing to assess whether each TCR beta V gene segment acted as functional or pseudogenic. Donor age, sex, ethnicity and CMV serostatus were collected together with the repertoire data. Genome-wide SNP genotypes for about 55% of the 666 donors were used in a later genetic analysis, which treated that subset as a discovery cohort. All discovery cohort repertoires had been generated on a single sequencing platform. Both class I and class II loci were covered by HLA typing, at four-digit resolution. The number of typed donors differed by locus: about 620-640 for A, B, C, DRB1 and DQB1; 522 for DQA1; approximately 600 for DPA1; and roughly 490 for DPB1. A handful of DR-DQ haplotypes were handled as single units for association and clustering because linkage in the cohort was strong. Among some 400 genotyped donors of the cohort, an average of approximately 220,000 unique TCR beta nucleotide sequences was sequenced per donor, of which approximately 18% were non-productive.

The library relied on the immunoSEQ multiplex PCR assay. For the multiplex PCR, a mixture combining 60 forward primers for TCR Vbeta segments and 13 reverse primers for TCR Jbeta segments was used. A multiplex PCR assay on genomic DNA amplified the CDR3 region of rearranged TCR beta genes. The Illumina HiSeq System was used to sequence the amplified TCR beta libraries as 87-base-pair reads. On the study's bioinformatics: Across the 700 or so repertoires, a later analysis counted 60 million to 90 million unique TCR beta chains, about 10 million of which were shared by at least two donors. To remove PCR and sequencing errors, raw reads were error-corrected and collapsed into unique sequences using a nearest-neighbor algorithm that merged closely related sequences. To assign V, D and J gene segments, CDR3 sequences were aligned to IMGT reference sequences. For a sequence to be retained, a match of at least six nucleotides to both a V gene segment and a J gene segment was required. A rearrangement counted as productive if the CDR3 had no stop codons and remained in frame with V and J, and every other rearrangement counted as non-productive. CDR3 was defined according to IMGT convention as the region running from the second conserved V-encoded cysteine to the conserved J-encoded phenylalanine. The earlier analysis of some 580 of the donors excluded any sequence lacking an unambiguous match to a single V gene segment. An earlier analysis of a few hundred of the donors called V segments functional above 56.7% productive rearrangements and segregating when the between-donor standard deviation exceeded 5%. A statistical classification framework was developed to diagnose cytomegalovirus status using the catalog of TCR beta chain sequences. A later analysis assigned V and J genes by comparing TCR nucleotide sequences with IMGT/GENE-DB human TR gene sequences. The TCRdist pipeline was used in a later analysis to assign CDR3 sequences and most-parsimonious VDJ recombination scenarios. A later analysis defined each TCR beta chain by its CDR3 amino acid sequence plus V-gene family, and excluded reads lacking a unique V-gene family. A later analysis removed 600 or so highly shared, low-generation-probability nucleotide sequences to deal with suspected cross-contamination and a sequencing artifact. In a later analysis, a clonal expansion index for each public chain was calculated from normalized within-repertoire ranks of inferred template counts. In a later analysis, generation probabilities were computed with a VDJ recombination model fitted to out-of-frame rearrangements, and the resulting probabilities were checked against IGoR. In a later analysis, hypergeometric tests were used to score TCR-TCR, TCR-HLA and TCR-CMV co-occurrence, with a repertoire-size bias correction applied to TCR pairs. A later analysis estimated false discovery rates by permuting HLA or CMV assignments 20 times. In a later analysis, co-occurring TCRs were grouped using DBSCAN, and TCRdist sequence similarity was added for clustering within HLA-allele-positive subsets. Repertoires with fewer than 30,000 or more than 120,000 public chains, plus five repertoires with anomalous nucleotide sharing, were excluded from co-occurrence clustering. TCRdb took this table from immuneACCESS and kept in-frame rearrangements with V and J called. Such tables lack part of the clones; where checked against another copy, unresolved V genes explain under half of the gap, and the rest is unexplained. The V and J calls and clone size are taken from that table; D and trimming were inferred from the DNA. Present in this sample are 150,000 to 200,000 clones, roughly 80% of which were seen just once. The ten largest account for approximately 3% of the sample.

The CDR3 contains 19 residues, cysteine and phenylalanine counted. Only the CDR3 DNA stays, 57 bases, in frame from base 1. V is cut back by 5 bases and J by 15 bases, with 26 bases in the junction unmatched. CDR1 and CDR2, looked up from the germline V gene (reference sequence), are MNHEY and SMNVEV. The cohort was made up of approximately 670 healthy bone marrow donors. All cohort members were sampled while nominally healthy, although unrecorded immune exposures were likely present. The donor was CMV seronegative and belonged to the group of around 350 seronegative cohort members. Each donor provided a peripheral blood sample, and peripheral blood mononuclear cells were used for TCR beta sequencing. Genomic DNA extraction from the blood cell samples was performed with the Qiagen DNeasy Blood Extraction Kit. Beyond this particular receptor, the publication reports: In vitro tests confirmed that a few of the cytomegalovirus-associated TCR beta chains recognize cytomegalovirus antigens. Because counts were too low, roughly 17 rarely observed V segments, including chromosome 9 orphons, were left out of the earlier analysis of 587 of the donors. A later analysis found that HLA-associated TCR beta chains were more clonally expanded and had lower generation probabilities than equally common non-associated chains. Some IMGT-functional V segments, including TRBV6-2 and TRBV6-3, could not be distinguished by the 87-base-pair reads and were therefore excluded. A further reported finding was that TCR beta sequences accurately predicted the HLA-A and HLA-B alleles for most subjects in the first cohort. Several of the top co-occurrence clusters appeared to be linked to parvovirus B19, influenza, CMV and Epstein-Barr virus, according to a later analysis. Specific HLA alleles were associated with 18,000 or so TCR beta sequences at a false discovery rate of 0.05 in a later analysis. Correlated functional status among segregating V segments might be attributable to linkage disequilibrium, but an unknown experimental factor could not be ruled out. Immune exposure information for the cohort was limited to CMV serostatus. Presence/absence analyses assumed roughly uniform sequencing depth across donors, an assumption that may not hold. The classifier was reported to diagnose cytomegalovirus status with high specificity and sensitivity in both the original cohort and the validation cohort. A later genetic analysis associated a missense DCLRE1C variant with V-gene and J-gene trimming of TCR beta chains, and an independent cohort replicated the association. A later genetic analysis reported fewer N-insertions in productive TCRs among donors in an Asian-associated ancestry cluster than the approximately 700-donor mean. Most TCR sequences were observed very rarely across donors, whereas some public TCRs were present in many individuals. In a later analysis, the rate of TCR association differed among HLA loci, with DRB1 alleles having the most associated TCRs and HLA-C alleles having the fewest. Strong co-occurrence of HLA alleles, especially DR and DQ, made assigning TCR associations to individual alleles difficult. According to a later analysis, most CMV-associated TCR beta chains appeared to be HLA-restricted, and the HLA associations seemed to be driven largely by CMV exposure. Because HLA typing was unavailable for some donors at each locus, only the typed subset was used in association tests. It was suggested by the authors that the approach could potentially be generalized to other disease states and immunological phenotypes. An earlier analysis of 450 to 750 of the donors showed that most TCR beta V segments appeared in productive rearrangements either about 87% or about 30% of the time, which broadly matched IMGT annotations. A cluster of highly shared sequence variants was judged likely to represent a technical artifact of the sequencing pipeline. This cohort had only TCR beta chains sequenced, and the lack of alpha or paired-chain data limited which features could be detected. The study listed 150 to 200 TCR beta chains as associated with cytomegalovirus.

In this sample, this clone turned up a few times. It lacks a known antigen. No clone much larger than this one lies a single base away; base qualities are absent. In this chain, TRBV27 is recombined with TRBJ2-1; 12 central bases correspond to TRBD2. This receptor was obtained from a male donor in good health and CMV-seronegative. Material: PBMCs. The encoded CDR3 is CASSPGRGHRLAGVSKPFF. The nucleotide sequence reads TGTGCCAGCAGTCCCGGGCGGGGTCACCGACTAGCGGGGGTCTCCAAACCGTTCTTC.